One T cell receptor (beta chain) is described in this entry. Original analysis: Scientists estimated how many nucleated cells there were by amplifying reference gene primers. Clones were sequenced by immunoSEQ multiplex PCR, and TCRdb holds only the in-frame ones, with some missing. V and J calls and clone size come straight from that table; D and trimming were deduced from the DNA. This sample has 220,000 or so clones, with 85% to 90% found just once. The data derive from a study of blood T cell repertoires in COVID-19. Whole-study context: T cells, B-cell-depleted T cells, or PBMCs provided the cDNA or gDNA that served as material.

Individuals in the exposed group had encountered a COVID-19 case within 2 weeks preceding study entry. CDR1 is LNHDA and CDR2 is SQIVND in the germline V gene (reference sequence). This CDR3 contains 15 residues. J gave up 1 base and V 6 bases, and 5 bases lay outside the gene matches. The sequence derives from a man aged 30 to 45 who had been exposed to COVID-19. This chain uses TRBV19 with TRBJ2-3; TRBD1 matches at 9 bases. Material: PBMCs or T cells enriched from blood (not recorded which). CDR3 sequence (DNA): TGTGCCAGTAGCCTACGGGACAGGGGCACAGATACGCAGTATTTT. Amino acid sequence: CASSLRDRGTDTQYF.